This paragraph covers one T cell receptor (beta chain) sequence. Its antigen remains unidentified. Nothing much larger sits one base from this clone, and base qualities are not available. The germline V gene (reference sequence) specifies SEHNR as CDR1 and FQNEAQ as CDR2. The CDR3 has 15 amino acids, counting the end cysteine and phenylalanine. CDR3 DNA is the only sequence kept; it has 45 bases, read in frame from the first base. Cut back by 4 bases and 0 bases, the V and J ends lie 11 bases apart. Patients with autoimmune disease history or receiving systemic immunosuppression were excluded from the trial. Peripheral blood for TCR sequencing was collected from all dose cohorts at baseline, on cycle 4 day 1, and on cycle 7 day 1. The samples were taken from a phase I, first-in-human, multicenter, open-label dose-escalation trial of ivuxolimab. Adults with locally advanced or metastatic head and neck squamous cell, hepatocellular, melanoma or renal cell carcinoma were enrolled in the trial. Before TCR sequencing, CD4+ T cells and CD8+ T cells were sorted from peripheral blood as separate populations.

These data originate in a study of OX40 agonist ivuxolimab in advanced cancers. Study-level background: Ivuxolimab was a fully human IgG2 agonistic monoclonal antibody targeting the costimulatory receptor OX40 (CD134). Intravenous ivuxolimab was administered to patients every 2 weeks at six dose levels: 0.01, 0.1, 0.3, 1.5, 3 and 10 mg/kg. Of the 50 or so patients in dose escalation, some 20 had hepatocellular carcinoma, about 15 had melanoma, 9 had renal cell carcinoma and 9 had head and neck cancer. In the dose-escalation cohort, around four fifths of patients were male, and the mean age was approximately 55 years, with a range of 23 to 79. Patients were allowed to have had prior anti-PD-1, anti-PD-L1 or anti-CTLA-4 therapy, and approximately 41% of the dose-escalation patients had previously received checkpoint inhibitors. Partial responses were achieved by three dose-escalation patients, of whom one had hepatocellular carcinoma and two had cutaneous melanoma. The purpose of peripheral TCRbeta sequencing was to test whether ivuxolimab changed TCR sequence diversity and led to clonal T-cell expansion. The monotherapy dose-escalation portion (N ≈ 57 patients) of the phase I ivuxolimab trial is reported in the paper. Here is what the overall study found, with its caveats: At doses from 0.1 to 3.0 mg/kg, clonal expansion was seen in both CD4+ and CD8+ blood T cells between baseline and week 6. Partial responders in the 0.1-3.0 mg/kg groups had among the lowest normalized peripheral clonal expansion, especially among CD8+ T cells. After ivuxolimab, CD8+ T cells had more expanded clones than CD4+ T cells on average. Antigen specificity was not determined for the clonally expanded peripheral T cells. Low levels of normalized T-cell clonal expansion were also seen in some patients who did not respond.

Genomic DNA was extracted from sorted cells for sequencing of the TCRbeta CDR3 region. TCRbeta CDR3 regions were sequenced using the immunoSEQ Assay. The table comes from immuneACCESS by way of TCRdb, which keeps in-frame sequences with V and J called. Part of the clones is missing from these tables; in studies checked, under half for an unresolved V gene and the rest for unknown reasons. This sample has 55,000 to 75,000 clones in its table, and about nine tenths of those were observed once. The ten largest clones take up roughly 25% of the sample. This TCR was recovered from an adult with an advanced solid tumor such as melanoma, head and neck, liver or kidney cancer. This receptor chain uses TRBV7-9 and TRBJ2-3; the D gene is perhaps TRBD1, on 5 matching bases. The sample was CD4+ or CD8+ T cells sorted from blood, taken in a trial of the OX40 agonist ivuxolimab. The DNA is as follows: TGTGCCAGCAGCTACCAAGGGGCCAGCACAGATACGCAGTATTTT. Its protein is CASSYQGASTDTQYF.